This TCR beta chain was profiled in a study of T-cell reconstitution after alpha-beta-depleted transplantation in children. A TCRbeta library incorporating unique molecular identifiers was prepared. TCRdb re-called the PCR reads through MiXCR, storing one row per CDR3 protein. The sample lists approximately 350,000 distinct CDR3 sequences, less than 15% occurring once. Germline CDR1 LGHNA, CDR2 YSLEER. This CDR3 comprises 14 residues. The germline V and J ends were trimmed by 0 bases and 5 bases, with 10 bases remaining between them. The chain employs TRBV4-3 and TRBJ1-1; the D is unclear. The clonotype was recovered from a human donor who donated a stem cell graft to a child with Fanconi anemia. The sample in question was PBMCs, obtained from the stem cell graft. CDR3: CASSQDEVGTEAFF. For the CDR3, the DNA is TGCGCCAGCAGCCAAGATGAGGTGGGGACTGAAGCTTTCTTT.